Described below is a single T cell receptor beta chain sequence and its context. V lost 6 bases, J lost 7 bases, and 8 bases stayed unmatched. Per germline, CDR1 LNHDA and CDR2 SQIVND (reference sequence). The CDR3 totals 14 residues. The data stem from a study of blood T cell repertoires in COVID-19. Study-wide background: Sites across the United States, Italy and Spain contributed samples from acute and convalescent COVID-19.

TCRdb's table, derived via immunoSEQ multiplex PCR, lists solely in-frame clones and lacks some. This table holds 45,000 to 60,000 clones, approximately 87% found once. Material: peripheral blood. The chain employs TRBV19 and TRBJ1-5; 8 bases agree with TRBD1. The clonotype comes from a human donor in a cohort sampled during active COVID-19. The CDR3 DNA is TGTGCCAGTAGCCTAGGACAGGGCCTACAGCCCCAGCATTTT. Translating gives CASSLGQGLQPQHF.